The source of this TCR beta chain is a study of blood T cell repertoires in COVID-19. This CDR3 spans 14 amino acids. Germline assignment: CDR1 MNHNY and CDR2 SVGAGI (reference sequence). Trimming took off 6 bases at V and 1 base at J, with 9 bases between the two ends. As handled by the study authors: Reference gene primer amplification yielded estimated nucleated cell counts. Measured with immunoSEQ multiplex PCR; TCRdb has only the in-frame clones, and not every one. V, J and clone size derive from that table, while D and trimming were established from the DNA sequence. The sample includes 50,000 to 80,000 clones, approximately 88% of them seen just once.

The source is a woman between 55 and 75 years old with COVID-19, enrolled during active disease. The chain couples TRBV6-6 to TRBJ2-2, with unresolved D. The specimen sequenced was peripheral blood. CDR3 protein: CASRPGGNTGELFF. For the CDR3, the DNA is TGTGCCAGCAGGCCAGGTGGGAACACCGGGGAGCTGTTTTTT.